The 30 T cell receptor beta chains below all came from one sample that was sequenced in a study of spatial heterogeneity in lung cancer. Time point noted: sample taken at primary tumor resection. Tumor, nontumor lung or frozen PBMC supplied whole RNA, sequenced without sorting. TCRdb fed the 5' RACE reads into MiXCR, producing one record per CDR3 protein. The table shows about 29,000 distinct CDR3 sequences, with 7.5% to 9.5% occurring only once. The material sequenced was PBMCs, taken at surgery. The source is a female donor with early-stage non-small cell lung cancer.

This clonotype was seen a few times. The gene calls are TRBV29-1 and TRBJ2-5; D is perhaps TRBD1 (6 bases). The CDR3 contains 13 residues. Trimming took 7 bases from V and 5 from J, leaving 17 bases between them. The germline CDR1 and CDR2 sequences are SQVTM and ANQGSEA. In nucleotides, the CDR3 is TGCAGCGCCTGGACAGCTAGCCAGGAGACCCAGTACTTC. It yields the protein CSAWTASQETQYF.

This clonotype showed up many times. The chain is built from TRBV28 and TRBJ2-5; D is possibly TRBD2 (6 bases). The germline V gene encodes CDR1 MDHEN and CDR2 SYDVKM. The CDR3 spans 15 residues. V lost 7 bases and J 1 base, leaving 16 bases between the germline ends. The CDR3 DNA reads as TGTGCCAGCACCCCTCCCCCCGGGGGCCAAGAGACCCAGTACTTC. Translating gives CASTPPPGGQETQYF.

This clonotype has only a few counts. The gene calls are TRBV30 and TRBJ2-3, with 9 positions matching TRBD1. Unmatched junction bases numbered 3, after V lost 2 bases and J lost 3 bases. Germline assignment: CDR1 GTSNPN and CDR2 SVGIG (reference sequence). This CDR3 contains 14 residues. The CDR3 reads CAWSFGQGTDTQYF. CDR3 DNA: TGTGCCTGGAGTTTCGGACAGGGGACAGATACGCAGTATTTT.

This clonotype was counted many times. This chain links TRBV7-6 with TRBJ2-3, with 9 bases fitting TRBD2. The ends lost 5 bases at V and 0 bases at J; junction bases unmatched: 15. CDR3 length equals 19 residues. The germline V gene has CDR1 SGHVS and CDR2 FNYEAQ. The CDR3 coding sequence is TGTGCCAGCAGCCCCCTCGCAGCGGGAGGCCCTCGGAGCACAGATACGCAGTATTTT. This encodes CASSPLAAGGPRSTDTQYF.

This clonotype has just a few counts. The rearrangement joins TRBV7-9 to TRBJ2-2; TRBD1 aligns across 9 bases. Germline V gene data show CDR1 as SEHNR and CDR2 as FQNEAQ (reference sequence). The length of the CDR3 is 16 residues. V lost 3 bases, J lost 7 bases, and 9 bases stayed unmatched. The CDR3 region is CASSLLGGTGFGELFF. The CDR3 nucleotides read TGTGCCAGCAGCTTGCTCGGCGGGACAGGGTTCGGGGAGCTGTTTTTT.

This clonotype was counted ten times or more. The chain couples TRBV5-1 to TRBJ2-3; no clear D. The CDR3 length is 16 residues. The V end was cut by 0 bases, the J end by 0 bases, with 11 bases between. The V gene's germline CDR1 is SGHRS and CDR2 YFSETQ. This CDR3 is CASSLVPYPSTDTQYF. The DNA of the CDR3 is TGCGCCAGCAGCTTGGTGCCGTACCCAAGCACAGATACGCAGTATTTT. Drawing the rest from reference TRBV5-1 and TRBJ2-3, the complete variable domain is KAGVTQTPRYLIKTRGQQVTLSCSPISGHRSVSWYQQTPGQGLQFLFEYFSETQRNKGNFPGRFSGRQFSNSRSEMNVSTLELGDSALYLCASSLVPYPSTDTQYFGPGTRLTVL.

A note on this clonotype: A read error may account for a junction end that differs from germline. CDR3 loop: CASSPGYRDPTRF. The CDR3 DNA reads as TGTGCCAGCAGCCCAGGTTACAGGGACCCAACCCGTTTT. The rearrangement uses TRBV11-3 and TRBJ2-2, with D possibly TRBD1 on 6 matching bases. CDR3 length equals 13 residues. Germline assignment: CDR1 SGHNT and CDR2 YENEEA. The full variable domain, in which reference TRBV11-3 and TRBJ2-2 provide the parts outside the CDR3, is EAGVVQSPRYKIIEKKQPVAFWCNPISGHNTLYWYLQNLGQGPELLIRYENEEAVDDSQLPKDRFSAERLKGVDSTLKIQPAELGDSAVYLCASSPGYRDPTRFGEGSRLTVL.

V usage is TRBV11-3 and J usage is TRBJ2-1, with 14 nucleotides matching TRBD2. The CDR3 consists of 17 residues. The germline V gene encodes CDR1 SGHNT and CDR2 YENEEA. V gave up 4 bases and J gave up 10 bases; unmatched junction bases: 12. The CDR3 here is CASSSRWTSGRSNEQFF. CDR3 nucleotides: TGTGCCAGCAGCTCCCGCTGGACTAGCGGGAGGTCTAACGAGCAGTTCTTC.

J is TRBJ2-1 and V is TRBV4-1, with TRBD2 identical over 15 bases. Trimming took 0 bases from V and 1 from J; bases not matched to a gene: 7. The CDR3 has 20 residues. From germline, CDR1 is MGHRA and CDR2 YSYEKL. Here the CDR3 DNA reads TGCGCCAGCAGCCAAGATCTGGGGACTAGCGGGAGGATTTCCTACAATGAGCAGTTCTTC. Encoded protein: CASSQDLGTSGRISYNEQFF.

This clonotype was picked up many times. V is TRBV28 and J is TRBJ1-1, with a possible D match to TRBD1 (5 bases). The CDR3 consists of 14 residues. V lost 6 bases to trimming and J lost 0 bases, with 11 bases between them. Germline V lookup: CDR1 MDHEN, CDR2 SYDVKM. CDR3 region: CASSEGLMNTEAFF. In DNA form, the CDR3 reads TGTGCCAGCAGCGAGGGACTGATGAACACTGAAGCTTTCTTT.

Many counts were recorded for this clonotype. V gene TRBV5-6 combines with J gene TRBJ2-7; weak D call: TRBD2 (10 bases). V was cut by 2 bases and J by 9 bases, with 24 bases left in between. Germline V gives CDR1 SGHDT, CDR2 YYEEEE. The CDR3 is 16 residues long. CDR3 residues: CASSFRDRVPSGGQYV. CDR3 nucleotide sequence: TGTGCCAGCAGCTTTCGGGACAGGGTTCCTAGCGGGGGGCAGTACGTC.

In its sample, this clonotype was seen a few times. This sequence joins TRBV28 and TRBJ2-7; 8 bases are a match to TRBD2. Losses at the gene ends were 5 bases for V and 1 base for J; bases not matched to a gene: 4. The CDR3 totals 14 residues. Germline lookup yields CDR1 MDHEN and CDR2 SYDVKM. The CDR3 DNA follows: TGTGCCAGCAGTCGGAGCGGGAGTTCCTACGAGCAGTACGTC. As protein: CASSRSGSSYEQYV.

This clonotype was picked up many times. V usage is TRBV28 and J usage is TRBJ2-7; 15 bases map to TRBD2. CDR1 is MDHEN, CDR2 SYDVKM, per germline. V shed 4 bases, J shed 5 bases, and the junction held 3 bases outside the gene matches. The CDR3 spans 15 residues. CDR3 region: CASSSGTSGRHEQYF. The CDR3 DNA reads TGTGCCAGCAGTTCCGGGACTAGCGGGAGGCACGAGCAGTACTTC.

The chain couples TRBV3-1 to TRBJ2-5; 10 bases fit TRBD2. Germline CDR1 LGHDT, CDR2 YNNKEL (reference sequence). There are 16 residues in the CDR3. V gave up 4 bases and J gave up 4 bases; unmatched junction bases: 9. In DNA, the CDR3 is TGTGCCAGCAGCCCCCAATTACTAGCGGGAAGAGAGACCCAGTACTTC. Translated: CASSPQLLAGRETQYF.

The chain carries TRBV28 and TRBJ2-2, with 9 bases that match TRBD1. V lost 5 bases and J lost 6; bases outside the gene matches: 7. This CDR3 spans 15 amino acids. CDR1 is MDHEN and CDR2 is SYDVKM in the germline V gene. CDR3 DNA: TGTGCCAGCAGTGCCCGGGACAGGGTTTCCGGGGAGCTGTTTTTT. Amino acids: CASSARDRVSGELFF.

This clonotype was picked up many times. The chain uses TRBV3-1 and TRBJ2-4; TRBD2 is a possible D gene (5 bases). CDR3 size: 16 residues. Germline CDR1 reads LGHDT; CDR2 reads YNNKEL (reference sequence). The V end lost 0 bases, the J end lost 0 bases, and 9 bases lay between the germline ends. This CDR3 is CASSQDLAAAKNIQYF. The CDR3 bases are TGTGCCAGCAGCCAAGACCTAGCCGCAGCCAAAAACATTCAGTACTTC.

The CDR3 here is CASSVGTQNTGELFF. As DNA, the CDR3 is TGTGCCAGCAGCGTCGGGACACAAAACACCGGGGAGCTGTTTTTT. The gene calls are TRBV9 and TRBJ2-2, with a weak D call TRBD1 (6 bases). V was shortened by 2 bases and J by 2 bases, with 10 bases between the two germline ends. Germline lookup yields CDR1 SGDLS and CDR2 YYNGEE. The CDR3 contains 15 residues.

This clonotype was counted a few times. The chain uses TRBV9 and TRBJ2-7; no clear D. CDR1 SGDLS and CDR2 YYNGEE come from the germline V gene. The V gene lost 3 bases and the J gene lost 7 bases, with 5 bases spanning the gap. CDR3 length: 10 amino acids. The CDR3 sequence is CASSDREQYV. DNA for the CDR3: TGTGCCAGCAGCGACCGAGAGCAGTACGTC.

This clonotype has ten or more counts. The chain joins TRBV6-6 to TRBJ1-2; D remains unclear. V lost 2 bases, J lost 2 bases, and 12 bases lay in between. Germline V lookup: CDR1 MNHNY, CDR2 SVGAGI (reference sequence). This CDR3 contains 15 residues. CDR3 sequence (DNA): TGTGCCAGCAGTTACGCAGGTCCTCGAAACTATGGCTACACCTTC. It specifies CASSYAGPRNYGYTF.

The J gene is TRBJ1-2, the V gene TRBV30; possible D gene TRBD1, 5 bases. Germline V gene lookup returns CDR1 GTSNPN and CDR2 SVGIG (reference sequence). The CDR3 extends over 15 amino acids. The V end lost 1 base, the J end lost 4 bases, and 16 bases lay between the germline ends. In nucleotides, the CDR3 is TGTGCCTGGAGTGGGGAGGCAGGGCTCGGCTATGGCTACACCTTC. Protein sequence: CAWSGEAGLGYGYTF.

This clonotype appeared many times. This chain joins TRBV24-1 and TRBJ2-1; 10 positions match TRBD2. V trimming: 5 bases; J trimming: 5 bases; junction bases outside the gene matches: 8. The CDR3 runs 16 residues. Germline CDR1 reads KGHDR; CDR2 reads SFDVKD. CDR3 region: CATSAPAGGTDNEQFF. CDR3 sequence (DNA): TGTGCCACCAGTGCCCCAGCGGGAGGGACGGACAATGAGCAGTTCTTC.

This clonotype came up many times. This chain links TRBV12-3 or TRBV12-4 with TRBJ2-1, with TRBD2 matching over 7 bases. The CDR3 covers 13 residues. J was trimmed by 9 bases and V by 3 bases; bases with no gene match: 5. CDR3: CASSFRLAVEQFF. Here the CDR3 DNA reads TGTGCCAGCAGTTTCAGGCTAGCGGTTGAGCAGTTCTTC.

This chain joins TRBV20-1 and TRBJ2-7; D is uncertain. Germline values: CDR1 DFQATT, CDR2 SNEGSKA (reference sequence). The V end lost 6 bases, the J end lost 1 base, and 10 bases lay between the germline ends. The CDR3 covers 12 residues. The CDR3 protein is CSAPDGSYEQYF. DNA for the CDR3: TGCAGTGCCCCGGACGGATCCTACGAGCAGTACTTC.

This clonotype has just a few counts. This rearrangement joins TRBV7-2 to TRBJ1-2; D uncertain. The CDR3 covers 12 residues. Germline assignment: CDR1 SGHTA and CDR2 FQGNSA. V was pared by 1 base and J by 7 bases, with 7 bases between. CDR3 nucleotides: TGTGCCAGCAGCTTAGGTTTCGGTGGCTACACCTTC. Amino acid sequence: CASSLGFGGYTF.

This clonotype was recorded many times. V gene TRBV12-3 or TRBV12-4 combines with J gene TRBJ2-5, with 11 nucleotides matching TRBD2. CDR3 length equals 16 residues. Trimming took 1 base from V and 5 from J; bases not matched to a gene: 6. The CDR3 nucleotides read TGTGCCAGCAGTTTAGGACTAGCGGGGACTCGGGAGACCCAGTACTTC. Translation: CASSLGLAGTRETQYF.

This clonotype was counted at least ten times. The chain employs TRBV7-9 and TRBJ2-7; 9 bases map to TRBD2. The germline V gene encodes CDR1 SEHNR and CDR2 FQNEAQ (reference sequence). V was clipped by 4 bases and J by 7 bases; unmatched bases: 11. This CDR3 is built from 15 residues. CDR3: CASSSRVAGAGEQYV. In nucleotides, the CDR3 is TGTGCCAGCAGCTCCCGGGTAGCGGGAGCCGGGGAGCAGTACGTC.

In this sample, this clonotype turned up many times. The genes are TRBV4-2 and TRBJ2-4; TRBD1 matches 10 bases. Trimming cost V 1 base and J 5 bases; bases outside gene matches: 5. The length of the CDR3 is 16 residues. Germline V gene sequence: CDR1 LGHNA, CDR2 YNFKEQ. The CDR3 region is CASSQGQGARQNIQYF. The CDR3 DNA reads TGTGCCAGCAGCCAAGGACAGGGGGCGCGCCAAAACATTCAGTACTTC.

The chain links TRBV27 to TRBJ1-1; D remains ambiguous. The CDR3 runs to 12 residues. Germline V gene lookup returns CDR1 MNHEY and CDR2 SMNVEV (reference sequence). Trimming removed 11 bases from V and 8 bases from J, with 18 bases in between. The CDR3 nucleotides read TGTGCCGCGAGGACCTTACAAGGCGAAGCTTTCTTT. Translation gives CAARTLQGEAFF.

The chain employs TRBV6-5 and TRBJ1-2, with a tentative D call TRBD1 (5 bases). Deletions cut 11 bases from V and 5 bases from J, with 15 bases between. The CDR3 is 12 residues long. Germline V gene sequence: CDR1 MNHEY, CDR2 SVGAGI. CDR3 nucleotide sequence: TGTGCCGCAGGGTCGGTAGGGTATGGCTACACCTTC. Protein product: CAAGSVGYGYTF.

The chain is built from TRBV7-9 and TRBJ2-7; D remains unclear. Per the germline V gene, CDR1 is SEHNR and CDR2 is FQNEAQ (reference sequence). V shed 7 bases and J shed 0 bases, with 13 bases lying between them. CDR3 length equals 14 residues. Written as DNA, the CDR3 is TGTGCCAGCACCCTAGAGGCTCCCTCCTACGAGCAGTACTTC. Its protein product is CASTLEAPSYEQYF. Complete variable domain (other parts from reference TRBV7-9 and TRBJ2-7): DTGVSQNPRHKITKRGQNVTFRCDPISEHNRLYWYRQTLGQGPEFLTYFQNEAQLEKSRLLSDRFSAERPKGSFSTLEIQRTEQGDSAMYLCASTLEAPSYEQYFGPGTRLTVT.